The 30 T cell receptor beta chains below all came from one sample that was sequenced in a study of shared clonotypes between healthy human individuals. Profiling relied on immunoSEQ multiplex PCR, and the TCRdb table lists in-frame clones only, not all of them. Here the sample spans 150,000 to 200,000 clones, just under 95% being singletons. Sequencing was done on a sample of naive CD4+ T cells sorted from blood. Noted subset: CD45RA+ positively selected. The receptors shown here come from a woman between 25 and 40 years old in good health.

The chain joins TRBV5-4 to TRBJ2-3; 10 positions agree with TRBD2. Germline CDR1 is SGHNT and CDR2 is YYREEE (reference sequence). Germline trimming cut 2 bases from V and 2 bases from J; bases unmatched to any gene: 5. The CDR3 is made up of 16 amino acids. The CDR3 DNA reads TGTGCCAGCAGCTTTTCAGCGGGAGGGTACACAGATACGCAGTATTTT. Amino acid sequence: CASSFSAGGYTDTQYF.

This clone has a single count. The chain carries TRBV15 and TRBJ1-4; D is perhaps TRBD1 (5 bases). The CDR3 extends over 15 amino acids. The V gene's germline CDR1 is LNHNV and CDR2 YYDKDF (reference sequence). V lost 5 bases, J lost 10 bases, and 20 bases lay in between. CDR3 loop: CATSGGTPIRGKLFF. The CDR3 DNA follows: TGTGCCACCAGCGGTGGGACCCCGATTCGGGGAAAACTGTTTTTT.

The chain is built from TRBV5-1 and TRBJ1-1; maybe TRBD1 (6 bases). The germline V and J ends were trimmed by 9 bases and 3 bases, with 18 bases remaining between them. CDR1 and CDR2 (germline): SGHRS, YFSETQ. The CDR3 sequence is 14 residues long. The CDR3 region is CATQLGGADTEAFF. The DNA of the CDR3 is TGCGCCACTCAGCTCGGGGGGGCCGACACTGAAGCTTTCTTT.

The chain is built from TRBV4-2 and TRBJ2-2; perhaps TRBD1 as D (6 bases). The CDR3 is made up of 18 amino acids. In germline, CDR1 is LGHNA, CDR2 YNFKEQ. Trimming took off 2 bases at V and 0 bases at J, with 16 bases between the two ends. The CDR3, as DNA: TGTGCCAGCAGCCAAAGAATGGGACACCTAGCGAACACCGGGGAGCTGTTTTTT. Encoded protein: CASSQRMGHLANTGELFF.

The chain is built from TRBV5-1 and TRBJ1-2; D gene unclear. The germline V and J ends were trimmed by 0 bases and 5 bases, with 8 bases remaining between them. Germline V lookup: CDR1 SGHRS, CDR2 YFSETQ. The CDR3 has 13 amino acids. The CDR3: CASSLGTDYGYTF. The CDR3 nucleotides are TGCGCCAGCAGCTTGGGAACGGATTATGGCTACACCTTC.

The chain has TRBV11-2 and TRBJ1-2; D is ambiguous. The CDR3 length is 11 residues. CDR1 and CDR2 from the germline V gene are SGHAT and FQNNGV. Deletions cut 4 bases from V and 2 bases from J, with 2 bases between. The chain's CDR3 is CASSSNYGYTF. In DNA form, the CDR3 reads TGTGCCAGCAGCTCCAACTATGGCTACACCTTC.

This chain connects TRBV5-1 to TRBJ1-1, with 7 bases that match TRBD1. Germline V CDR1 and CDR2: SGHRS, YFSETQ. Trimming at V came to 3 bases and at J to 1 base, leaving 6 bases not matched to a gene. The CDR3 is 15 amino acids. The CDR3 region has the DNA TGCGCCAGCAGCTATTTGACAGGGTCGAACACTGAAGCTTTCTTT. This sequence encodes CASSYLTGSNTEAFF.

This chain connects TRBV6-6 to TRBJ2-5, with D perhaps being TRBD1 or TRBD2 (5 bases each). The J call may be wrong; the DNA end is better matched by TRBJ2-7. In germline, CDR1 is MNHNY, CDR2 SVGAGI (reference sequence). The CDR3 length is 13 residues. Here the CDR3 DNA reads TGTGCCAGCAGTCGGGACGGCACCTACGAGCAGTACTTC. It encodes CASSRDGTYEQYF.

The V and J genes are TRBV5-1 and TRBJ2-7; 12 nucleotides align to TRBD2. The CDR3 is made up of 15 amino acids. Trimming cost V 4 bases and J 3 bases; bases outside gene matches: 5. Germline V gene lookup returns CDR1 SGHRS and CDR2 YFSETQ. The CDR3 nucleotides are TGCGCCAGCAGCAGACTAGCGGGAGCCAACTACGAGCAGTACTTC. Residues: CASSRLAGANYEQYF.

This chain connects TRBV27 to TRBJ1-1; no clear D. CDR1 and CDR2 from the germline V gene are MNHEY and SMNVEV (reference sequence). Trimming stripped 5 bases from V and 0 bases from J, with 16 bases between. This CDR3 spans 16 amino acids. CDR3 DNA sequence: TGTGCCAGCAGTATGTTAAGGGCAAGGATGAACACTGAAGCTTTCTTT. Translation: CASSMLRARMNTEAFF.

This chain connects TRBV10-1 to TRBJ1-4; D unclear. V shed 1 base and J shed 0 bases, with 6 bases lying between them. Germline loops: CDR1 WNHNN, CDR2 SYGVQD (reference sequence). The CDR3 extends over 15 amino acids. Written as DNA, the CDR3 is TGCGCCAGCAGTGAGTTCCGTGCAACTAATGAAAAACTGTTTTTT. It codes for CASSEFRATNEKLFF.

The V and J genes are TRBV28 and TRBJ2-1; 12 bases map to TRBD2. V shed 7 bases, J shed 7 bases, and the junction held 5 bases outside the gene matches. The V gene's germline CDR1 is MDHEN and CDR2 SYDVKM. The CDR3 has 14 amino acids. The CDR3 sequence is CASNPGTSGNEQFF. The CDR3 nucleotides read TGTGCCAGCAACCCCGGGACTAGCGGGAATGAGCAGTTCTTC.

This chain connects TRBV19 to TRBJ2-6, with D maybe TRBD2 (5 bases). Germline CDR1 and CDR2: LNHDA and SQIVND (reference sequence). CDR3 length: 17 amino acids. Deletions cut 5 bases from V and 0 bases from J, with 14 bases between. The CDR3 DNA follows: TGTGCCAGTAGTCCCCCGGGGTCCAACTCTGGGGCCAACGTCCTGACTTTC. It codes for CASSPPGSNSGANVLTF.

The V call is TRBV28, the J call TRBJ2-5; possibly TRBD1 or TRBD2 for D (5 bases each). TRBJ2-7 matches the DNA end more closely, so the J call is doubtful. Germline lookup yields CDR1 MDHEN and CDR2 SYDVKM. The CDR3 sequence is 15 residues long. Here the CDR3 reads CASNRSPGTTYEQYF. The CDR3 DNA is TGTGCCAGCAACCGCTCACCTGGGACCACCTACGAGCAGTACTTC.

The genes are TRBV28 and TRBJ2-7, with D maybe TRBD2 (5 bases). Between the trimmed V and J ends, which lost 1 base and 3 bases, there was a span of 13 bases. CDR3 length: 15 residues. The V gene's germline CDR1 is MDHEN and CDR2 SYDVKM. CDR3 nucleotide sequence: TGTGCCAGCAGTTTATCCGGGCTAGCTTACTACGAGCAGTACTTC. This codes for CASSLSGLAYYEQYF. The complete variable domain, with remaining parts taken from reference TRBV28 and TRBJ2-7, reads DVKVTQSSRYLVKRTGEKVFLECVQDMDHENMFWYRQDPGLGLRLIYFSYDVKMKEKGDIPEGYSVSREKKERFSLILESASTNQTSMYLCASSLSGLAYYEQYFGPGTRLTVT.

The chain combines TRBV30 with TRBJ2-7; perhaps D is TRBD1 or TRBD2 (6 bases each). V was shortened by 5 bases and J by 2 bases, with 13 bases between the two germline ends. This CDR3 contains 13 residues. CDR1 and CDR2 from the germline V gene are GTSNPN and SVGIG (reference sequence). The CDR3 loop reads CAWSKGGPYEQYF. CDR3 DNA sequence: TGTGCCTGGTCAAAGGGGGGTCCCTACGAGCAGTACTTC.

Here the CDR3 DNA reads TGTGCCAGCAGCTTTGGGGCGGGAGGTTCCTACGAGCAGTACTTC. Translating gives CASSFGAGGSYEQYF. V and J are TRBV5-4 and TRBJ2-7, with 8 bases lining up with TRBD2. V trimming: 2 bases; J trimming: 1 base; junction bases outside the gene matches: 5. In germline, CDR1 is SGHNT, CDR2 YYREEE (reference sequence). The CDR3 runs 15 residues.

The rearrangement uses TRBV5-4 and TRBJ2-5; 10 nucleotides line up with TRBD1. CDR1 and CDR2 (germline): SGHNT, YYREEE (reference sequence). Trimming at V came to 4 bases and at J to 9 bases, leaving 15 bases not matched to a gene. This CDR3 is 16 amino acids long. This CDR3 reads CASSIYDRGPGKAQYF. The CDR3 region has the DNA TGTGCCAGCAGCATATACGACAGGGGGCCGGGGAAGGCCCAGTACTTC.

This clone was observed a single time. CDR3 sequence (DNA): TGCGCCAGCAGCCGACGACAGAGTAACTACGAGCAGTACTTC. It codes for CASSRRQSNYEQYF. The chain recombines TRBV4-1 with TRBJ2-7; D might be TRBD1 (5 bases). Germline V gene sequence: CDR1 MGHRA, CDR2 YSYEKL. The CDR3 covers 14 residues. Trimming left V 4 bases short and J 3 bases short, with 13 bases between.

This clone was observed a few times. The chain joins TRBV19 to TRBJ2-7, with D uncertain. Germline V CDR1 and CDR2: LNHDA, SQIVND (reference sequence). CDR3 size: 14 residues. The V end was cut by 4 bases, the J end by 0 bases, with 10 bases between. CDR3 sequence: CASSNAGASYEQYF. Written as DNA, the CDR3 is TGTGCCAGTAGTAATGCTGGCGCCTCCTACGAGCAGTACTTC.

The rearrangement uses TRBV7-9 and TRBJ2-7; the D is unclear. The CDR3 consists of 15 residues. The V and J ends lost 1 base and 4 bases respectively, with 14 bases between them. From germline, CDR1 is SEHNR and CDR2 FQNEAQ (reference sequence). CDR3 residues: CASSLVYGEGYEQYF. The CDR3 DNA is TGTGCCAGCAGCTTAGTCTACGGTGAAGGATACGAGCAGTACTTC.

The chain links TRBV5-1 to TRBJ1-1; no clear D gene. Germline lookup yields CDR1 SGHRS and CDR2 YFSETQ. The V and J ends lost 4 bases and 0 bases respectively, with 16 bases between them. The CDR3 extends over 16 amino acids. CDR3 DNA: TGCGCCAGCAGCCTCAAAGGCAACAGACTGAACACTGAAGCTTTCTTT. Translating gives CASSLKGNRLNTEAFF.

This chain joins TRBV6-1 and TRBJ2-7; TRBD2 matches 9 bases. The V gene end was trimmed by 5 bases and the J gene end by 3 bases; junction bases not matched to a gene: 2. Germline V gene sequence: CDR1 MNHNS, CDR2 SASEGT. The CDR3 runs 13 residues. This CDR3 reads CASSLAGVYEQYF. CDR3 DNA: TGTGCCAGCAGTTTAGCGGGAGTCTACGAGCAGTACTTC.

This chain links TRBV7-9 with TRBJ1-5; D uncertain. The CDR3 length is 14 residues. V shed 5 bases and J shed 0 bases, with 8 bases lying between them. Germline V lookup: CDR1 SEHNR, CDR2 FQNEAQ (reference sequence). The CDR3 loop reads CASSPMISNQPQHF. The DNA for the CDR3 is TGTGCCAGCAGCCCCATGATTAGCAATCAGCCCCAGCATTTT.

This clone appeared a single time. The gene calls are TRBV27 and TRBJ2-7; D gene uncertain. The CDR3 sequence is 13 residues long. Trimming removed 4 bases from V and 4 bases from J, with 11 bases in between. Germline V lookup: CDR1 MNHEY, CDR2 SMNVEV (reference sequence). The CDR3 DNA reads TGTGCCAGCAGTTCGAATAATCTTTACGAGCAGTACTTC. It translates to CASSSNNLYEQYF.

The chain carries TRBV25-1 and TRBJ2-3; D is unclear. Germline lookup yields CDR1 MGHDK and CDR2 SYGVNS. The CDR3 is 12 residues long. V lost 2 bases, J lost 7 bases, and 7 bases lay in between. The CDR3: CASSETPYTQYF. CDR3 nucleotides: TGTGCCAGCAGTGAAACCCCCTATACGCAGTATTTT. Complete variable domain (other parts from reference TRBV25-1 and TRBJ2-3): EADIYQTPRYLVIGTGKKITLECSQTMGHDKMYWYQQDPGMELHLIHYSYGVNSTEKGDLSSESTVSRIRTEHFPLTLESARPSHTSQYLCASSETPYTQYFGPGTRLTVL.

The chain is built from TRBV14 and TRBJ2-7; 9 bases map to TRBD1. CDR3 length: 15 amino acids. The ends lost 1 base at V and 7 bases at J; junction bases unmatched: 8. Germline V lookup: CDR1 SGHDN, CDR2 FVKESK. For the CDR3, the DNA is TGTGCCAGCAGCCAAGGGTTACAGGGGGCAGGAGAGCAGTACTTC. Translated, it gives CASSQGLQGAGEQYF.

The rearrangement joins TRBV5-4 to TRBJ2-7; D is possibly TRBD1 (6 bases). This CDR3 is 14 amino acids long. The V gene lost 2 bases and the J gene lost 2 bases, with 11 bases spanning the gap. Germline-derived CDR1 and CDR2 are SGHNT and YYREEE (reference sequence). CDR3 amino acids: CASSFSGVPYEQYF. The CDR3 DNA reads as TGTGCCAGCAGCTTCTCAGGGGTCCCCTACGAGCAGTACTTC.

The rearrangement joins TRBV11-2 to TRBJ2-5, with TRBD1 as a possible D gene (5 bases). V dropped 6 bases and J dropped 4 bases, with 9 bases sitting between them. The CDR3 totals 12 residues. Looked up from germline, CDR1 is SGHAT and CDR2 is FQNNGV. The CDR3 DNA is TGTGCCAGCAGTTTTGACAGAGAGACCCAGTACTTC. Encoded protein: CASSFDRETQYF.

The chain is built from TRBV28 and TRBJ2-3, with no clear D. The germline V gene encodes CDR1 MDHEN and CDR2 SYDVKM. V lost 6 bases and J 0 bases, leaving 10 bases between the germline ends. The CDR3 runs 14 residues. This chain's CDR3 is CASREDGSTDTQYF. CDR3 nucleotide sequence: TGTGCCAGCAGGGAAGACGGGAGCACAGATACGCAGTATTTT. The entire variable domain, with the rest obtained from reference TRBV28 and TRBJ2-3, is as follows: DVKVTQSSRYLVKRTGEKVFLECVQDMDHENMFWYRQDPGLGLRLIYFSYDVKMKEKGDIPEGYSVSREKKERFSLILESASTNQTSMYLCASREDGSTDTQYFGPGTRLTVL.